The 8 T cell receptor beta chains below were found in one sample sequenced in a study of T-cell reconstitution after alpha-beta-depleted transplantation in children. A TCRbeta library incorporating unique molecular identifiers was prepared. A single record per CDR3 protein comes from TCRdb applying MiXCR to the PCR reads. This sample has about 400,000 distinct CDR3 sequences; roughly 21% occur once, and the top ten carry 3% to 4%. The sample consisted of PBMCs from the stem cell graft donor, taken from the stem cell graft. All receptors come from a human donor who donated a stem cell graft to a child with acute myeloid leukemia.

This clonotype was seen at least ten times. CDR3 protein: CSASPRRGHNNEQFF. CDR3 coding DNA: TGCAGTGCTAGTCCGCGTCGGGGGCATAACAATGAGCAGTTCTTC. The chain has TRBV20-1 and TRBJ2-1, with D perhaps matching TRBD1 or TRBD2 (6 bases each). CDR3 length: 15 residues. The germline CDR1 and CDR2 sequences are DFQATT and SNEGSKA (reference sequence). V was cut by 3 bases and J by 5 bases, with 17 bases left in between.

The chain joins TRBV20-1 to TRBJ1-4; 8 bases are a match to TRBD1. The germline V gene has CDR1 DFQATT and CDR2 SNEGSKA (reference sequence). CDR3 length equals 14 residues. V shed 5 bases, J shed 6 bases, and the junction held 8 bases outside the gene matches. CDR3 nucleotides: TGCAGTGCTCTGGACAGGGTTGAAGATGAAAAACTGTTTTTT. It is translated as CSALDRVEDEKLFF.

This chain links TRBV20-1 with TRBJ2-7; TRBD1 agrees at 9 bases. The V gene end was trimmed by 6 bases and the J gene end by 6 bases; junction bases not matched to a gene: 6. The CDR3 is 12 residues long. CDR1 is DFQATT and CDR2 is SNEGSKA in the germline V gene (reference sequence). The CDR3 spells CSAKTGGGEQYF. CDR3 in DNA: TGCAGTGCAAAGACAGGGGGAGGCGAGCAGTACTTC.

This clonotype was detected many times. The chain is built from TRBV18 and TRBJ1-5, with 7 bases that match TRBD1. With V trimmed by 4 bases and J by 3 bases, 3 bases remained unmatched. From germline, CDR1 is KGHSH and CDR2 LQKENI. CDR3 size: 14 residues. The DNA for the CDR3 is TGTGCCAGCTCACAGACAGGGCTCAATCAGCCCCAGCATTTT. Its protein is CASSQTGLNQPQHF.

This clonotype was detected many times. V is TRBV10-3 and J is TRBJ2-5; tentative D call: TRBD1 (6 bases). V was trimmed by 9 bases and J by 1 base, leaving 12 bases between them. The CDR3 runs 13 residues. Germline CDR1 is ENHRY and CDR2 is SYGVKD. The CDR3 nucleotides are TGTGCCATGAGACAGGCCCTCCAAGAGACCCAGTACTTC. This codes for CAMRQALQETQYF.

This clonotype turned up a few times. CDR3 nucleotide sequence: TGTGCCACCAGTGATAATGACATTCGGGAGACCCAGTACTTC. It encodes CATSDNDIRETQYF. The V gene is TRBV24-1, the J gene TRBJ2-5; no firm D call. The V and J ends lost 3 bases and 5 bases respectively, with 12 bases between them. In germline, CDR1 is KGHDR, CDR2 SFDVKD. CDR3 size: 14 residues.

This clonotype was observed a few times. This chain links TRBV12-3 or TRBV12-4 with TRBJ2-5, with D perhaps matching TRBD1 (6 bases). V gave up 0 bases and J gave up 3 bases, with 14 bases separating them. This CDR3 comprises 16 residues. The CDR3 DNA reads as TGTGCCAGCAGTTTAGCTATAACAGGGTTGGAAGAGACCCAGTACTTC. It translates to CASSLAITGLEETQYF.

The chain joins TRBV5-1 to TRBJ2-6, with 7 nucleotides matching TRBD2. Germline V CDR1 and CDR2: SGHRS, YFSETQ. The CDR3 is 15 residues long. The ends lost 4 bases at V and 3 bases at J; junction bases unmatched: 4. The CDR3 DNA follows: TGCGCCAGCAGCGGGGGGGATCGTGGGGCCAACGTCCTGACTTTC. It is translated as CASSGGDRGANVLTF.